The 9 T cell receptor beta chains in this list originate from one sample, sequenced in a study of T cells in Graves' hyperthyroidism and ophthalmopathy. Amplification yielded TCR beta CDR3 regions, with RNA transcripts as the source. An initial round of RT-PCR targeting the TCR CDR3 relied on the HTBI primer set. TCRdb fed the multiplex PCR reads into MiXCR, producing one record per CDR3 protein. The sample contains about 620,000 distinct CDR3 sequences, around 15% of which appear only once. Material: blood. The receptors were sampled from a woman in her 30s with Graves' hyperthyroidism.

There are many counts of this clonotype. The J gene is TRBJ1-1, the V gene TRBV5-5; no definite D call. CDR3 length equals 15 residues. V lost 0 bases to trimming and J lost 1 base, with 10 bases between them. Germline-derived CDR1 and CDR2 are SGHKS and YYEKEE (reference sequence). The CDR3 nucleotides read TGTGCCAGCAGCTTGGAGAGGGCAGAGAACACTGAAGCTTTCTTT. It encodes CASSLERAENTEAFF.

This clonotype was found a few times. J is TRBJ1-5 and V is TRBV6-2 or TRBV6-3; 7 bases map to TRBD1. With V trimmed by 8 bases and J by 4 bases, 5 bases remained unmatched. Germline lookup yields CDR1 MNHEY and CDR2 SVGEGT. There are 13 residues in the CDR3. CDR3 region: CASQGDGNQPQHF. The DNA of the CDR3 is TGTGCCAGCCAGGGGGACGGGAATCAGCCCCAGCATTTT.

In this sample, this clonotype turned up many times. The gene calls are TRBV27 and TRBJ1-1, with 10 nucleotides matching TRBD1. CDR1 is MNHEY and CDR2 is SMNVEV in the germline V gene (reference sequence). This CDR3 is built from 14 residues. J lost 5 bases, V lost 6 bases, and 6 bases had no gene match. The CDR3 DNA reads TGTGCCAGCAGCGACAGGGGGCTATATACTGAAGCTTTCTTT. Protein: CASSDRGLYTEAFF.

Of note for this clonotype: Given a much more abundant clone one base away, this may be a read error. The chain is built from TRBV29-1 and TRBJ2-7, with D unresolved. Germline CDR1 reads SQVTM; CDR2 reads ANQGSEA. CDR3 length: 13 residues. The CDR3 region has the DNA TGCAGCGTTGCTTCTCCCGATTCCTTCGAGCAGTACTTC. Translated: CSVASPDSFEQYF.

This clonotype was recorded many times. This CDR3 is CASSLGSREAFF. CDR3 nucleotides: TGTGCCAGCAGCCTAGGGTCCAGGGAAGCTTTCTTT. The rearrangement joins TRBV3-1 to TRBJ1-1, with D unclear. Trimming removed 4 bases from V and 8 bases from J, with 11 bases in between. The CDR3 length is 12 residues. Germline lookup yields CDR1 LGHDT and CDR2 YNNKEL (reference sequence).

In this sample, this clonotype turned up many times. The V gene is TRBV6-6, the J gene TRBJ2-1, with unresolved D. This CDR3 contains 12 residues. CDR1 is MNHNY and CDR2 is SVGAGI in the germline V gene (reference sequence). The germline V and J ends were trimmed by 1 base and 8 bases, with 6 bases remaining between them. This CDR3 is CASSYFSDEQFF. The CDR3 DNA reads TGTGCCAGCAGTTACTTCAGCGATGAGCAGTTCTTC.

This clonotype appeared many times. The rearrangement uses TRBV27 and TRBJ2-3; tentative D call: TRBD2 (5 bases). V lost 5 bases to trimming and J lost 4 bases, with 13 bases between them. Germline CDR1 MNHEY, CDR2 SMNVEV (reference sequence). The CDR3 sequence is 14 residues long. CDR3 sequence: CASSIRLDSDTQYF. The CDR3, as DNA: TGTGCCAGCAGTATTAGGTTGGACTCAGATACGCAGTATTTT.

The V and J genes are TRBV18 and TRBJ2-3; D perhaps matches TRBD2 (5 bases). Germline V lookup: CDR1 KGHSH, CDR2 LQKENI. Trimming removed 0 bases from V and 2 bases from J, with 9 bases in between. The CDR3 runs to 15 residues. CDR3 amino acids: CASSPPLGPTDTQYF. The CDR3 DNA is TGTGCCAGCTCACCACCACTAGGCCCCACAGATACGCAGTATTTT.

The table lists this clonotype with many counts. This chain connects TRBV2 to TRBJ1-3; D is unclear. The CDR3 loop spans 14 amino acids. Germline V gene sequence: CDR1 SNHLY, CDR2 FYNNEI. Trimming removed 6 bases at V and 2 bases at J, with 11 bases between. CDR3 DNA sequence: TGTGCCAGCAGGGCGGGATTTACTGGAAACACCATATATTTT. It yields the protein CASRAGFTGNTIYF. Together with reference TRBV2 and TRBJ1-3, the CDR3 gives the full variable domain: EPEVTQTPSHQVTQMGQEVILRCVPISNHLYFYWYRQILGQKVEFLVSFYNNEISEKSEIFDDQFSVERPDGSNFTLKIRSTKLEDSAMYFCASRAGFTGNTIYFGEGSWLTVV.